The rows below give T cell receptor beta chains drawn from one sample of a study of T-cell memory formation after mild COVID-19. Using its own MiXCR run on the 5' RACE reads, TCRdb lists one record per CDR3 protein. The data show around 430,000 distinct CDR3 sequences, about 17% seen once. The sequencing sample was made of PBMCs or a T cell subset sorted from them (not recorded which). These receptors came from a young man who had mild COVID-19 (a few samples of this study predate the infection). Cell type and time point are not known. Both conserved end residues are part of each CDR3. The D gene is left open where the match is weak. For some rows the clone size is stated as once, few or many, or as a class when expanded; others skip it.

abundance,d_gene,v_gene,j_gene,CDR3aa,CDR3nt
NA,NA,TRBV4-2,TRBJ2-1,CASSQEGDNLYNEQFF,TGTGCCAGCAGCCAAGAAGGGGACAACCTATACAATGAGCAGTTCTTC
NA,NA,TRBV12-3/TRBV12-4,TRBJ1-6,CASSLQENSPLHF,TGTGCCAGCAGTTTACAGGAAAATTCACCCCTCCACTTT
once,NA,TRBV7-8,TRBJ1-2,CASSLALGGGSYGYTF,TGTGCCAGCAGCTTAGCGCTGGGGGGGGGCTCCTATGGCTACACCTTC
NA,NA,TRBV28,TRBJ1-4,CASGLYEKLFF,TGTGCCAGCGGTCTTTATGAAAAACTGTTTTTT
few,NA,TRBV20-1,TRBJ2-5,CSARVPDGTSETQYF,TGCAGTGCTAGGGTCCCCGACGGGACGTCAGAGACCCAGTACTTC
NA,NA,TRBV4-1,TRBJ2-7,CASSHGDGSDLGEQYF,TGCGCCAGCAGCCATGGTGATGGATCTGATCTAGGGGAGCAGTACTTC
few,NA,TRBV7-9,TRBJ2-7,CASSLTQREQYF,TGTGCCAGCAGCTTAACCCAGCGCGAGCAGTACTTC
many,NA,TRBV4-3,TRBJ2-1,CASSQDPPGPAGNEQFF,TGCGCCAGCAGCCAAGATCCCCCGGGCCCAGCGGGCAATGAGCAGTTCTTC
NA,NA,TRBV20-1,TRBJ2-5,CSASLTTGSGTQYF,TGCAGTGCTAGCTTAACCACAGGGTCAGGGACCCAGTACTTC
NA,NA,TRBV4-1,TRBJ1-4,CASSRGAILFF,TGCGCCAGCAGCCGCGGAGCCATACTGTTTTTT
NA,TRBD2,TRBV7-9,TRBJ2-1,CASSLAWAAGGRDEQFF,TGTGCCAGCAGCTTAGCTTGGGCCGCGGGGGGGCGTGATGAGCAGTTCTTC
few,TRBD1,TRBV2,TRBJ2-6,CASIGTGYAGANVLTF,TGTGCCAGCATTGGGACAGGGTACGCTGGGGCCAACGTCCTGACTTTC
once,TRBD2,TRBV2,TRBJ2-5,CASSGERGETQYF,TGTGCCAGCAGTGGTGAGCGGGGAGAGACCCAGTACTTC
NA,NA,TRBV27,TRBJ1-1,CASSLYPTLLESRTEAFF,TGTGCCAGCAGTTTATATCCCACCCTGCTAGAAAGCCGCACTGAAGCTTTCTTT
many,NA,TRBV5-1,TRBJ1-1,CASSFRPEDSYMNTEAFF,TGCGCCAGCAGCTTCAGGCCAGAAGACAGTTATATGAACACTGAAGCTTTCTTT
NA,NA,TRBV29-1,TRBJ2-3,CSVDVTTDTQYF,TGCAGCGTTGACGTGACTACAGATACGCAGTATTTT
NA,NA,TRBV7-6,TRBJ2-6,CASRSPGPGANVLTF,TGTGCCAGCAGATCCCCGGGGCCTGGGGCCAACGTCCTGACTTTC
few,NA,TRBV27,TRBJ1-1,CASSFDAFGDTEAFF,TGTGCCAGCAGTTTCGACGCCTTCGGGGACACTGAAGCTTTCTTT
few,TRBD2,TRBV27,TRBJ2-5,CASSLRGLPTEETQYF,TGTGCCAGCAGTTTAAGGGGACTACCGACAGAAGAGACCCAGTACTTC
many,NA,TRBV12-3/TRBV12-4,TRBJ2-4,CASSGNIQYF,TGTGCCAGCTCTGGAAACATTCAGTACTTC
NA,TRBD1,TRBV6-2/TRBV6-3,TRBJ2-2,CASSPRTGGPGELFF,TGTGCCAGCAGCCCTAGAACAGGGGGCCCCGGGGAGCTGTTTTTT
few,NA,TRBV5-1,TRBJ2-7,CASSSPATYEQYF,TGCGCCAGCAGCTCTCCAGCAACCTACGAGCAGTACTTC
NA,NA,TRBV4-3,TRBJ2-3,CASSYDSGYTNTDTQYF,TGCGCCAGCAGTTACGATTCGGGGTACACGAACACAGATACGCAGTATTTT
NA,NA,TRBV29-1,TRBJ1-2,CSASASDGYTF,TGCAGCGCCTCTGCCTCGGACGGCTACACCTTC
NA,NA,TRBV7-2,TRBJ1-5,CASSPWADSNQPQHF,TGTGCCAGCAGCCCTTGGGCGGATAGCAATCAGCCCCAGCATTTT
few,NA,TRBV24-1,TRBJ2-7,CATSSRTSDEQYF,TGTGCCACCAGTAGCCGGACCAGCGACGAGCAGTACTTC
NA,NA,TRBV6-1,TRBJ1-1,CASSTRRGDAEAFF,TGTGCCAGCAGCACTCGACGGGGGGACGCTGAAGCTTTCTTT
NA,NA,TRBV27,TRBJ2-1,CASSHRGLSSYNEQFF,TGTGCCAGCAGTCACCGGGGTTTGAGCTCCTACAATGAGCAGTTCTTC
NA,TRBD2,TRBV7-6,TRBJ2-1,CASGEGLGEQFF,TGTGCCAGTGGGGAGGGCCTTGGTGAGCAGTTCTTC
NA,TRBD2,TRBV5-1,TRBJ2-1,CASSSGPVSGGNEQFF,TGCGCCAGCAGCTCGGGCCCGGTTAGCGGGGGCAATGAGCAGTTCTTC
NA,NA,TRBV5-1,TRBJ2-2,CASSFLTDNTGELFF,TGCGCCAGCAGCTTTTTGACAGACAACACCGGGGAGCTGTTTTTT
many,NA,TRBV9,TRBJ1-2,CASEGTSYGYTF,TGTGCCAGCGAAGGGACTTCCTATGGCTACACCTTC
NA,TRBD1,TRBV24-1,TRBJ2-5,CATSESGQGIQETQYF,TGTGCCACCAGTGAATCGGGACAGGGGATACAAGAGACCCAGTACTTC
NA,NA,TRBV7-8,TRBJ2-7,CASSPTTGTLSYEQYF,TGTGCCAGCAGCCCCACGACGGGAACGCTATCCTACGAGCAGTACTTC
NA,NA,TRBV5-1,TRBJ1-4,CASSFGTNGEKLFF,TGCGCCAGCAGCTTTGGGACGAATGGAGAAAAACTGTTTTTT
NA,NA,TRBV2,TRBJ1-5,CASSPTYSNQPQHF,TGTGCCAGCAGCCCCACCTATAGCAATCAGCCCCAGCATTTT
NA,NA,TRBV19,TRBJ1-2,CASSIVGDNYGYTF,TGTGCCAGTAGTATCGTTGGGGACAACTATGGCTACACCTTC
NA,NA,TRBV5-1,TRBJ1-4,CASSPNLHRTQNEKLFF,TGCGCCAGCAGCCCGAACCTCCACAGGACCCAAAATGAAAAACTGTTTTTT
NA,NA,TRBV7-2,TRBJ1-6,CASSLVGSLSNSPLHF,TGTGCCAGCAGCTTAGTTGGCAGCCTTTCAAATTCACCCCTCCACTTT
many,TRBD1,TRBV7-9,TRBJ2-7,CASSKTGRYEQYF,TGTGCCAGCAGCAAGACAGGGCGGTACGAGCAGTACTTC
few,NA,TRBV5-1,TRBJ2-1,CASSLEVTQGSSYNEQFF,TGCGCCAGCAGCTTGGAAGTAACCCAGGGAAGCTCCTACAATGAGCAGTTCTTC
NA,NA,TRBV7-6,TRBJ1-1,CASSAGVGTEAFF,TGTGCCAGCAGCGCCGGAGTAGGAACTGAAGCTTTCTTT
many,NA,TRBV4-3,TRBJ2-7,CASSQVTGTQMYEQYF,TGCGCCAGCAGCCAAGTCACCGGGACCCAAATGTACGAGCAGTACTTC
NA,NA,TRBV5-1,TRBJ2-1,CASSPRGGRHEQFF,TGCGCCAGCAGCCCCAGGGGGGGGCGGCATGAGCAGTTCTTC
few,TRBD1,TRBV25-1,TRBJ2-7,CASSEQGASEQYF,TGTGCCAGCAGTGAACAGGGGGCCAGCGAGCAGTACTTC
NA,TRBD1,TRBV5-5,TRBJ2-1,CASSLPGQGPYNEKFF,TGTGCCAGCAGCTTGCCGGGACAGGGTCCGTACAATGAGAAGTTCTTC
NA,NA,TRBV12-3/TRBV12-4,TRBJ2-3,CASSNSPQVDTQYF,TGTGCCAGCAGCAATAGTCCCCAGGTTGATACGCAGTATTTT
few,NA,TRBV20-1,TRBJ1-6,CSAGSSPLHF,TGCAGTGCCGGGAGCTCACCCCTCCACTTT
many,NA,TRBV18,TRBJ2-2,CASSETGELFF,TGTGCCAGCTCAGAAACCGGGGAGCTGTTTTTT
many,TRBD1,TRBV5-1,TRBJ2-5,CASSWGQGFLETQYF,TGCGCCAGCAGCTGGGGACAGGGCTTTCTAGAGACCCAGTACTTC
many,TRBD1,TRBV20-1,TRBJ2-7,CSARDLTGGSYEQYF,TGCAGTGCTAGAGATTTGACAGGGGGCTCCTACGAGCAGTACTTC
NA,NA,TRBV6-5,TRBJ2-2,CASSYSGLVGELFF,TGTGCCAGCAGTTACTCAGGACTGGTCGGGGAGCTGTTTTTT
NA,NA,TRBV4-1,TRBJ2-3,CASSGSPDTQYF,TGCGCCAGCAGCGGGAGTCCAGATACGCAGTATTTT
few,NA,TRBV11-2,TRBJ1-4,CASSYTGGQSNEKLFF,TGTGCCAGCAGCTACACCGGGGGGCAGAGTAATGAAAAACTGTTTTTT
NA,TRBD1,TRBV10-1,TRBJ2-7,CASSALRQGAIEEQYF,TGCGCCAGCAGCGCGTTGAGGCAGGGGGCCATCGAGGAGCAGTACTTC
NA,TRBD1,TRBV7-9,TRBJ1-3,CASSLYNWDRVGISGNTIYF,TGTGCCAGCAGCTTATATAACTGGGACAGGGTGGGCATCTCTGGAAACACCATATATTTT
NA,NA,TRBV7-3,TRBJ1-1,CASSFTARAGEAFF,TGTGCCAGCAGCTTTACAGCCAGGGCAGGTGAAGCTTTCTTT
NA,NA,TRBV7-2,TRBJ1-2,CASSSLTTPNYGYTF,TGTGCCAGCAGCTCCCTGACCACACCTAACTATGGCTACACCTTC
many,TRBD1,TRBV12-3/TRBV12-4,TRBJ1-5,CASRDREGQPQHF,TGTGCCAGCAGGGACAGGGAGGGTCAGCCCCAGCATTTT
few,NA,TRBV11-3,TRBJ1-1,CASSLIQNTEAFF,TGTGCCAGCAGCTTAATACAGAACACTGAAGCTTTCTTT